Below, 17 T cell receptor beta chains from the same sample are listed, as sequenced in a study of cytomegalovirus exposure and HLA in healthy donors. Vbeta (60) and Jbeta (13) primers were used in the PCR. Here immunoSEQ multiplex PCR was the method, and the copy in TCRdb shows in-frame clones only, minus some. The sample records about 180,000 clones, over 70% being singletons. The sequencing sample was made of PBMCs. All receptors come from a woman younger than 45 in good health and CMV-seropositive.

The chain carries TRBV6-5 and TRBJ2-2; a weak D match, TRBD1 (6 bases). Trimming took 9 bases from V and 6 from J, leaving 14 bases between them. CDR1 and CDR2 from the germline V gene are MNHEY and SVGAGI. CDR3 length: 13 amino acids. CDR3: CASFDRRSGELFF. The CDR3 bases are TGTGCCAGTTTCGACAGGCGGTCCGGGGAGCTGTTTTTT.

The CDR3 DNA is TGTGCCAGTGCCCTAGGAGGGACAGACTATGGCTACACCTTC. Translated: CASALGGTDYGYTF. The chain joins TRBV6-1 to TRBJ1-2; 7 bases line up with TRBD1. Germline V lookup: CDR1 MNHNS, CDR2 SASEGT. CDR3 length: 14 amino acids. The junction had 10 bases not matched to a gene; V was cut back by 9 bases and J by 3 bases.

This chain joins TRBV2 and TRBJ2-3, with a tentative D call TRBD2 (6 bases). Germline V lookup: CDR1 SNHLY, CDR2 FYNNEI. Trimming took 6 bases from V and 6 from J, leaving 22 bases between them. The CDR3 covers 16 residues. The CDR3 reads CASSGVAETGADTQYF. In DNA, the CDR3 is TGTGCCAGCAGCGGGGTAGCGGAGACCGGGGCTGATACGCAGTATTTT.

This clone occurred a few times. The rearrangement uses TRBV6-5 and TRBJ2-7, with TRBD1 as a possible D gene (6 bases). The germline V and J ends were trimmed by 0 bases and 5 bases, with 14 bases remaining between them. The CDR3 runs 15 residues. Germline V lookup: CDR1 MNHEY, CDR2 SVGAGI. DNA for the CDR3: TGTGCCAGCAGTTACTCCTACAGGGAATCGGACGAGCAGTACTTC. This translates into CASSYSYRESDEQYF.

V usage is TRBV5-6 and J usage is TRBJ2-2; 9 nucleotides align to TRBD1. V was clipped by 4 bases and J by 7 bases; unmatched bases: 8. Germline V gene data show CDR1 as SGHDT and CDR2 as YYEEEE. CDR3 size: 15 residues. This CDR3 reads CASSKPTGGGGELFF. The CDR3 nucleotides read TGTGCCAGCAGCAAACCGACAGGGGGGGGCGGGGAGCTGTTTTTT.

This sequence joins TRBV30 and TRBJ2-4; 7 nucleotides match TRBD2. Per germline, CDR1 GTSNPN and CDR2 SVGIG (reference sequence). This CDR3 region has 15 residues. The V and J ends lost 0 bases and 6 bases, in that order; junction bases with no gene match: 8. CDR3 bases: TGTGCCTGGAGTGTACGGCCTGGGAGGGGAAACATTCAGTACTTC. It yields the protein CAWSVRPGRGNIQYF.

This clone has just a few counts. The CDR3 reads CASLKEAGVSYEQYF. CDR3 bases: TGTGCCAGCTTAAAGGAAGCGGGAGTTTCCTACGAGCAGTACTTC. V usage is TRBV2 and J usage is TRBJ2-7, with 8 positions matching TRBD2. This CDR3 is built from 15 residues. V shed 8 bases, J shed 1 base, and the junction held 10 bases outside the gene matches. Germline V gives CDR1 SNHLY, CDR2 FYNNEI.

This chain joins TRBV28 and TRBJ1-2; D is unclear. Germline-derived CDR1 and CDR2 are MDHEN and SYDVKM. The V and J ends lost 6 bases and 5 bases respectively, with 7 bases between them. The CDR3 extends over 11 amino acids. CDR3 nucleotides: TGTGCCAGCAGCAACACGTATGGCTACACCTTC. Protein product: CASSNTYGYTF.

This chain connects TRBV2 to TRBJ1-5, with D tentatively TRBD1 (5 bases). The germline CDR1 and CDR2 sequences are SNHLY and FYNNEI. Trimming left V 2 bases short and J 3 bases short, with 11 bases between. The CDR3 is made up of 15 amino acids. CDR3 in amino acids: CASSEYGGNNQPQHF. The CDR3 DNA reads as TGTGCCAGCAGTGAATACGGGGGAAACAATCAGCCCCAGCATTTT.

The chain uses TRBV6-5 and TRBJ2-7, with D perhaps matching TRBD2 (5 bases). Trimming removed 0 bases from V and 2 bases from J, with 11 bases in between. The CDR3 consists of 15 residues. The germline gives CDR1 MNHEY, CDR2 SVGAGI. CDR3 sequence: CASSYSRASAYEQYF. DNA for the CDR3: TGTGCCAGCAGTTACTCGAGGGCGTCAGCCTACGAGCAGTACTTC.

J is TRBJ1-3 and V is TRBV25-1; D remains ambiguous. Trimming took off 3 bases at V and 2 bases at J, with 8 bases between the two ends. The CDR3 is 14 amino acids. Germline CDR1 is MGHDK and CDR2 is SYGVNS. CDR3 sequence reads: CASSDLGPGNTIYF. The CDR3 coding sequence is TGTGCCAGCAGTGACCTTGGCCCTGGAAACACCATATATTTT.

The chain uses TRBV19 and TRBJ1-4; TRBD1 aligns across 9 bases. V shed 2 bases and J 7 bases; nucleotides not matched to a gene: 5. This CDR3 contains 15 residues. Germline V CDR1 and CDR2: LNHDA, SQIVND (reference sequence). This chain's CDR3 is CASSIRGQGLEKLFF. CDR3 bases: TGTGCCAGTAGTATAAGGGGACAGGGCCTTGAAAAACTGTTTTTT.

In its sample, this clone was seen once. The gene calls are TRBV19 and TRBJ2-7; D call uncertain. In germline, CDR1 is LNHDA, CDR2 SQIVND (reference sequence). This CDR3 region has 13 residues. The V gene lost 0 bases and the J gene lost 3 bases, with 6 bases spanning the gap. The CDR3 sequence: CASSIDAGYEQYF. CDR3 in DNA: TGTGCCAGTAGTATAGATGCAGGCTACGAGCAGTACTTC.

The V gene is TRBV29-1, the J gene TRBJ2-7; D possibly corresponds to TRBD1 (6 bases). The V end was cut by 4 bases, the J end by 5 bases, with 18 bases between. The CDR3 spans 14 residues. The germline V gene encodes CDR1 SQVTM and CDR2 ANQGSEA. The chain's CDR3 is CSVVGGQRFNEQYF. The CDR3 nucleotides read TGCAGCGTTGTCGGAGGACAGAGATTTAACGAGCAGTACTTC.

This chain uses TRBV27 with TRBJ1-1; TRBD1 matches at 8 bases. Germline CDR1 reads MNHEY; CDR2 reads SMNVEV (reference sequence). This CDR3 spans 14 amino acids. V lost 6 bases and J lost 4; bases outside the gene matches: 7. The CDR3 DNA reads as TGTGCCAGCAGGGGGGCAGGGGGCGTCACTGAAGCTTTCTTT. Its protein is CASRGAGGVTEAFF.

This clone was seen a handful of times. The J gene is TRBJ2-6, the V gene TRBV27; possible D gene TRBD2, 6 bases. The CDR3 covers 15 residues. Germline CDR1 reads MNHEY; CDR2 reads SMNVEV (reference sequence). V lost 3 bases, J lost 2 bases, and 8 bases lay in between. The chain's CDR3 is CASSLGGTGANVLTF. In DNA, the CDR3 is TGTGCCAGCAGTTTGGGGGGTACTGGGGCCAACGTCCTGACTTTC.

The J gene is TRBJ2-2, the V gene TRBV6-6; the match to TRBD1 covers 9 bases. The CDR3 length is 15 residues. Germline CDR1 and CDR2: MNHNY and SVGAGI (reference sequence). V shed 6 bases and J 5 bases; nucleotides not matched to a gene: 7. CDR3 residues: CASSQQGAGTGELFF. The CDR3 DNA reads TGTGCCAGCAGCCAACAGGGGGCGGGAACCGGGGAGCTGTTTTTT.